The next 20 T cell receptor beta chains were all read from a single sample in a study of shared clonotypes between healthy human individuals. Sequencing was performed with immunoSEQ multiplex PCR; in TCRdb, only in-frame clones are kept and a portion is missing. The sample lists 2 million to 2.5 million clones; 95% were seen once. The source material was naive CD4+ T cells sorted from blood. Described subset: CD45RA+ positively selected. The receptors come from a man younger than 35 in good health.

The chain carries TRBV2 and TRBJ2-2; the D is unclear. This CDR3 is 15 amino acids long. Between the trimmed V and J ends, which lost 1 base and 1 base, there was a span of 7 bases. Germline V gene data show CDR1 as SNHLY and CDR2 as FYNNEI. CDR3 residues: CASSEVALNTGELFF. CDR3 coding DNA: TGTGCCAGCAGTGAAGTCGCTCTGAACACCGGGGAGCTGTTTTTT. Using reference TRBV2 and TRBJ2-2 for the parts outside the CDR3, the full variable domain is EPEVTQTPSHQVTQMGQEVILRCVPISNHLYFYWYRQILGQKVEFLVSFYNNEISEKSEIFDDQFSVERPDGSNFTLKIRSTKLEDSAMYFCASSEVALNTGELFFGEGSRLTVL.

The V gene is TRBV5-1, the J gene TRBJ2-5, with 9 bases lining up with TRBD1. The CDR3 length is 15 residues. Germline V lookup: CDR1 SGHRS, CDR2 YFSETQ. The ends lost 3 bases at V and 5 bases at J; junction bases unmatched: 8. CDR3 coding DNA: TGCGCCAGCAGCTCGGTGACAGGGGGTATCGAGACCCAGTACTTC. It encodes CASSSVTGGIETQYF.

In this sample, this clone turned up once. The genes are TRBV2 and TRBJ2-7; TRBD1 matches at 7 bases. Germline lookup yields CDR1 SNHLY and CDR2 FYNNEI. The CDR3 covers 13 residues. The ends lost 7 bases at V and 6 bases at J; junction bases unmatched: 9. CDR3 residues: CASIKDRSTEQYF. Here the CDR3 DNA reads TGTGCCAGCATCAAGGACAGGTCTACCGAGCAGTACTTC.

The J gene is TRBJ1-1, the V gene TRBV5-4; D perhaps matches TRBD1 (5 bases). There are 14 residues in the CDR3. Trimming pared 2 bases from V and 1 base from J, leaving 9 bases between. CDR1 and CDR2 from the germline V gene are SGHNT and YYREEE (reference sequence). DNA for the CDR3: TGTGCCAGCAGCTTACCAGGGCAGAACACTGAAGCTTTCTTT. As protein: CASSLPGQNTEAFF. The full variable domain, in which reference TRBV5-4 and TRBJ1-1 provide the parts outside the CDR3, is ETGVTQSPTHLIKTRGQQVTLRCSSQSGHNTVSWYQQALGQGPQFIFQYYREEENGRGNFPPRFSGLQFPNYSSELNVNALELDDSALYLCASSLPGQNTEAFFGQGTRLTVV.

The V and J genes are TRBV11-2 and TRBJ2-7; weak D call: TRBD2 (5 bases). CDR1 and CDR2 (germline): SGHAT, FQNNGV. V lost 0 bases, J lost 2 bases, and 26 bases lay in between. The CDR3 consists of 20 residues. In DNA, the CDR3 is TGTGCCAGCAGCTTAGATTTTAGCGTCACCTGGGGAATGTTCCCCTACGAGCAGTACTTC. Its protein is CASSLDFSVTWGMFPYEQYF.

J is TRBJ2-3 and V is TRBV11-3; 8 bases are shared with TRBD1. V dropped 3 bases and J dropped 5; count of bases not matched to a gene: 7. Germline V gene sequence: CDR1 SGHNT, CDR2 YENEEA. There are 15 residues in the CDR3. CDR3 in amino acids: CASSFGQGIGDTQYF. As DNA, the CDR3 is TGTGCCAGCAGCTTCGGACAGGGTATCGGAGATACGCAGTATTTT.

Notes on this clone: The same CDR3 arises from other DNA sequences in this sample as well. This chain links TRBV9 with TRBJ1-1, with 9 bases lining up with TRBD1. Germline V gene data show CDR1 as SGDLS and CDR2 as YYNGEE. The CDR3 loop spans 15 amino acids. V shed 1 base and J 2 bases; nucleotides not matched to a gene: 3. The CDR3 loop reads CASSVMGQGNTEAFF. The CDR3 DNA follows: TGTGCCAGCAGCGTAATGGGACAGGGTAACACTGAAGCTTTCTTT. Complete variable domain (other parts from reference TRBV9 and TRBJ1-1): DSGVTQTPKHLITATGQRVTLRCSPRSGDLSVYWYQQSLDQGLQFLIQYYNGEERAKGNILERFSAQQFPDLHSELNLSSLELGDSALYFCASSVMGQGNTEAFFGQGTRLTVV.

A note on this clone: Other nucleotide sequences in the sample specify the same CDR3. This chain uses TRBV5-8 with TRBJ1-4; D not certain. The CDR3 covers 14 residues. V was trimmed by 0 bases and J by 5 bases, leaving 8 bases between them. The germline V gene has CDR1 SGHTS and CDR2 YDEGEE. The CDR3 sequence is CASSLGQINEKLFF. The CDR3 nucleotides are TGTGCCAGCAGCTTGGGGCAGATCAATGAAAAACTGTTTTTT.

V is TRBV27 and J is TRBJ2-1, with no clear D. Trimming took off 3 bases at V and 10 bases at J, with 13 bases between the two ends. Germline CDR1 and CDR2: MNHEY and SMNVEV (reference sequence). The CDR3 covers 13 residues. The CDR3 protein is CASSLERPPEQFF. As DNA, the CDR3 is TGTGCCAGCAGTTTGGAACGGCCCCCGGAGCAGTTCTTC.

This CDR3 reads CAWGGQTQYF. In DNA form, the CDR3 reads TGTGCCTGGGGGGGGCAGACCCAGTACTTC. This chain uses TRBV30 with TRBJ2-5; the D call may be TRBD1 or TRBD2 (6 bases each). Germline-derived CDR1 and CDR2 are GTSNPN and SVGIG (reference sequence). V was shortened by 5 bases and J by 6 bases, with 7 bases between the two germline ends. There are 10 residues in the CDR3.

The J gene is TRBJ2-2, the V gene TRBV11-3; unclear D gene. This CDR3 spans 15 amino acids. With 5 bases removed from V and 5 bases from J, the gap between germline ends came to 15 bases. Per the germline V gene, CDR1 is SGHNT and CDR2 is YENEEA. CDR3 sequence: CASSPIQAATGELFF. The CDR3 nucleotides read TGTGCCAGCAGCCCCATCCAGGCCGCAACCGGGGAGCTGTTTTTT.

The genes are TRBV5-4 and TRBJ2-2; 9 positions match TRBD1. The CDR3 totals 14 residues. The trim removed 7 bases at V and 4 bases at J, leaving 5 bases unmatched. Looked up from germline, CDR1 is SGHNT and CDR2 is YYREEE (reference sequence). The CDR3 here is CASEQGAGTGELFF. The CDR3 region has the DNA TGTGCCAGCGAACAGGGGGCGGGCACCGGGGAGCTGTTTTTT.

The chain combines TRBV29-1 with TRBJ2-6; D unclear. Trimming cost V 6 bases and J 4 bases, with 10 bases left between them. This CDR3 has 13 residues. Germline CDR1 and CDR2: SQVTM and ANQGSEA. CDR3 sequence: CSVRVEGANVLTF. CDR3 DNA: TGCAGCGTCCGAGTCGAGGGGGCCAACGTCCTGACTTTC.

CDR3: CASRFDSSNTEAFF. The CDR3 nucleotides are TGCGCCAGCAGATTTGACAGTTCGAACACTGAAGCTTTCTTT. J is TRBJ1-1 and V is TRBV5-1; D perhaps matches TRBD1 (5 bases). V was trimmed by 5 bases and J by 1 base, leaving 12 bases between them. CDR3 length equals 14 residues. Germline V gives CDR1 SGHRS, CDR2 YFSETQ.

The chain combines TRBV6-5 with TRBJ1-6, with TRBD1 identical over 7 bases. Germline assignment: CDR1 MNHEY and CDR2 SVGAGI. V was clipped by 5 bases and J by 4 bases; unmatched bases: 5. This CDR3 spans 15 amino acids. The CDR3 region has the DNA TGTGCCAGCAGTCAAGGACAGGTGTATAATTCACCCCTCCACTTT. It encodes CASSQGQVYNSPLHF.

CDR3 amino acids: CASSYPSLLFNEKLFF. In nucleotides, the CDR3 is TGTGCCAGCAGTTATCCCAGTCTTTTATTTAATGAAAAACTGTTTTTT. This sequence joins TRBV6-5 and TRBJ1-4; D is ambiguous. Germline V gene data show CDR1 as MNHEY and CDR2 as SVGAGI. With 3 bases removed from V and 4 bases from J, the gap between germline ends came to 15 bases. The CDR3 runs to 16 residues.

Regarding this clone: Other DNA sequences in this specimen translate into the identical CDR3. The rearrangement joins TRBV2 to TRBJ1-5, with no clear D. V was cut by 8 bases and J by 2 bases, with 13 bases left in between. The CDR3 has 14 residues. Germline CDR1 and CDR2: SNHLY and FYNNEI. DNA of the CDR3: TGTGCCAGCTCTGGGGAGGTTGGCAATCAGCCCCAGCATTTT. Protein product: CASSGEVGNQPQHF.

The J gene is TRBJ2-7, the V gene TRBV11-2, with 9 bases that match TRBD1. Germline CDR1 and CDR2: SGHAT and FQNNGV. CDR3 size: 13 residues. J lost 3 bases, V lost 6 bases, and 3 bases had no gene match. CDR3 DNA: TGTGCCAGCAGGGGACAGGGAATCTACGAGCAGTACTTC. Protein: CASRGQGIYEQYF.

The V and J genes are TRBV5-6 and TRBJ2-5; 7 bases line up with TRBD1. The CDR3 is 13 residues long. The trim removed 2 bases at V and 4 bases at J, leaving 2 bases unmatched. The V gene's germline CDR1 is SGHDT and CDR2 YYEEEE. The CDR3 here is CASSLGTVETQYF. CDR3 bases: TGTGCCAGCAGCTTAGGGACAGTAGAGACCCAGTACTTC.

The chain recombines TRBV6-5 with TRBJ2-7; D uncertain. The CDR3 consists of 15 residues. Trimming cost V 1 base and J 2 bases, with 12 bases left between them. Germline CDR1 MNHEY, CDR2 SVGAGI. CDR3 in amino acids: CASSYWGFGAYEQYF. CDR3 nucleotides: TGTGCCAGCAGTTACTGGGGTTTTGGGGCCTACGAGCAGTACTTC.